The 13 T cell receptor beta chains presented below share a single source sample, sequenced in a study of blood T cell repertoires in COVID-19. The protocol was immunoSEQ multiplex PCR, while the TCRdb copy is restricted to in-frame clones and leaves out a portion. The sample yields around 30,000 clones, around 90% seen once. The sequencing sample was made of peripheral blood. These receptor sequences come from a woman aged 40 to 50 with active or convalescent COVID-19.

The chain is built from TRBV27 and TRBJ2-7; 8 bases agree with TRBD2. The CDR3 consists of 14 residues. Germline loops: CDR1 MNHEY, CDR2 SMNVEV (reference sequence). The V segment lost 4 bases and the J segment 7 bases; nucleotides outside the gene matches: 9. The CDR3 loop reads CASSSTGLGIEQYF. CDR3 nucleotide sequence: TGTGCCAGCAGTTCGACGGGACTAGGTATAGAGCAGTACTTC.

V usage is TRBV11-1 and J usage is TRBJ2-1; no reliable D call. V gave up 1 base and J gave up 3 bases, with 13 bases separating them. The CDR3 is 16 residues long. Germline V CDR1 and CDR2: SGHAT, FQDESV (reference sequence). The CDR3 DNA reads as TGTGCCAGCAGCTTAGGGAGCCCCCGAAGCTACAATGAGCAGTTCTTC. It specifies CASSLGSPRSYNEQFF.

This clone was recorded only once. The chain has TRBV18 and TRBJ2-1; TRBD2 matches at 11 bases. The V segment lost 2 bases and the J segment 8 bases; nucleotides outside the gene matches: 14. Germline CDR1 and CDR2: KGHSH and LQKENI. The CDR3 covers 18 residues. The CDR3 here is CASSPGLAGGPEGHEQFF. CDR3 coding DNA: TGTGCCAGCTCACCAGGGCTAGCGGGAGGTCCCGAGGGTCATGAGCAGTTCTTC.

This chain uses TRBV20-1 with TRBJ2-5, with D tentatively TRBD2 (5 bases). Germline CDR1 reads DFQATT; CDR2 reads SNEGSKA (reference sequence). The CDR3 is made up of 13 amino acids. Trimming took 3 bases from V and 5 from J, leaving 13 bases between them. The DNA for the CDR3 is TGCAGTGCTAGTCTAGCTGTCGGGGAGACCCAGTACTTC. It specifies CSASLAVGETQYF.

This chain uses TRBV7-8 with TRBJ1-2, with 7 bases that match TRBD1. There are 17 residues in the CDR3. J gave up 2 bases and V 5 bases, and 14 bases lay outside the gene matches. Germline V gene sequence: CDR1 SGHVS, CDR2 FQNEAQ. This CDR3 reads CASSGATEGAHNYGYTF. CDR3 sequence (DNA): TGTGCCAGCAGCGGGGCCACTGAGGGGGCTCACAACTATGGCTACACCTTC. The variable domain in full, with the rest retrieved from reference TRBV7-8 and TRBJ1-2, is GAGVSQSPRYKVAKRGQDVALRCDPISGHVSLFWYQQALGQGPEFLTYFQNEAQLDKSGLPSDRFFAERPEGSVSTLKIQRTQQEDSAVYLCASSGATEGAHNYGYTFGSGTRLTVV.

The chain employs TRBV27 and TRBJ1-6; 7 bases match TRBD1. This CDR3 contains 15 residues. The ends lost 5 bases at V and 7 bases at J; junction bases unmatched: 8. CDR1 and CDR2 (germline): MNHEY, SMNVEV (reference sequence). The CDR3 nucleotides read TGTGCCAGCAGTCGAGGGGACAGATACAATTCACCCCTCCACTTT. This gives the protein CASSRGDRYNSPLHF.

This sequence joins TRBV3-1 (or the pseudogene TRBV3-2) and TRBJ1-2; D is ambiguous. The CDR3 contains 11 residues. Trimming left V 3 bases short and J 7 bases short, with 6 bases between. Per the germline V gene, CDR1 is LGHDT and CDR2 is YNNKEL (reference sequence). The DNA of the CDR3 is TGTGCCAGCAGCCAGAGTTTTGGCTACACCTTC. Its protein product is CASSQSFGYTF.

The rearrangement uses TRBV19 and TRBJ1-6; 7 bases fit TRBD1. The junction had 12 bases not matched to a gene; V was cut back by 4 bases and J by 9 bases. The CDR3 has 16 residues. Germline CDR1 is LNHDA and CDR2 is SQIVND (reference sequence). CDR3 coding DNA: TGTGCCAGTAGTACGACGGAGGGGGCGAGAGGTTCACCCCTCCACTTT. This encodes CASSTTEGARGSPLHF.

The gene calls are TRBV30 and TRBJ2-3; 7 positions match TRBD2. The CDR3 contains 15 residues. Germline V gene data show CDR1 as GTSNPN and CDR2 as SVGIG (reference sequence). J gave up 1 base and V 8 bases, and 12 bases lay outside the gene matches. CDR3 DNA: TGTGCCACGGACGGGGGAGGGACCCGCACAGATACGCAGTATTTT. Translated, it gives CATDGGGTRTDTQYF.

V gene TRBV12-1 combines with J gene TRBJ1-3. TRBV12-1 is given as a pseudogene. The CDR3 is made up of 17 amino acids. This CDR3 is CASSIHREGFSGNTIYF. CDR3 in DNA: TGTGCCAGCAGCATCCACCGTGAGGGATTCTCTGGAAACACCATATATTTT.

The gene calls are TRBV19 and TRBJ1-6; 9 positions match TRBD1. The CDR3 sequence is 12 residues long. Trimming at V came to 8 bases and at J to 14 bases, leaving 7 bases not matched to a gene. CDR1 and CDR2 from the germline V gene are LNHDA and SQIVND (reference sequence). CDR3 coding DNA: TGTGCCAGTCAGACAGGGGGGACGACCCTCCACTTT. It codes for CASQTGGTTLHF.

The V call is TRBV7-3, the J call TRBJ2-3, with 11 bases aligning to TRBD2. This CDR3 spans 15 amino acids. Germline CDR1 and CDR2: SGHTA and FQGTGA. Losses at the gene ends were 6 bases for V and 1 base for J; bases not matched to a gene: 3. CDR3 protein: CASSGTSGGTDTQYF. CDR3 coding DNA: TGTGCCAGCAGTGGGACTAGCGGCGGCACAGATACGCAGTATTTT.

This clone was observed a single time. The chain carries TRBV6-6 and TRBJ1-2, with TRBD1 identical over 10 bases. J gave up 4 bases and V 7 bases, and 9 bases lay outside the gene matches. The CDR3 consists of 15 residues. Germline lookup yields CDR1 MNHNY and CDR2 SVGAGI (reference sequence). The CDR3 loop is CASNPLGTGAYGYTF. The DNA for the CDR3 is TGTGCCAGCAATCCTCTCGGGACAGGGGCCTATGGCTACACCTTC.